This T cell receptor beta chain stems from a study of regulatory T cells. Deletions cut 0 bases from V and 8 bases from J, with 15 bases between. The CDR3 runs to 15 residues. Germline V gene lookup returns CDR1 SGHRS and CDR2 YFSETQ. The primer mix had 52 TRBV and 13 TRBJ primers. Produced via immunoSEQ multiplex PCR; TCRdb's table is partial and in-frame only. The sample includes about 6,000 clones, 84% of them seen just once. The TCR sequence derives from a child between 10 and 17 years old with CD3G deficiency. Sequencing used CD8+ T cells sorted from blood. This chain joins TRBV5-1 and TRBJ2-1; perhaps TRBD2 as D (5 bases). The CDR3 DNA reads TGCGCCAGCAGCTTGGCCACCGGGGTAACTCATGAGCAGTTCTTC. As protein: CASSLATGVTHEQFF.